The 30 T cell receptor beta chains below come from one sample, sequenced in a study of post-analysis software for immune sequencing data. Study results and caveats: TRBV5-6, TRBV5-1 and TRBV20-1 were among four or five TRBV segments more frequent in patients than controls.

The authors incorporated unique molecular identifiers into the TCR beta cDNA libraries. One entry per CDR3 protein, called by TCRdb with MiXCR from the PCR reads. Of about 760,000 distinct CDR3 sequences in the sample, roughly 27% were seen once. These TCRs' antigens remain unknown. The sample taken for sequencing was blood. The receptors derive from a girl aged 5-17 years with multiple sclerosis.

V usage is TRBV7-2 and J usage is TRBJ1-6; unclear D gene. CDR3 length: 15 residues. Germline CDR1 SGHTA, CDR2 FQGNSA. V shed 1 base and J shed 14 bases, with 18 bases lying between them. CDR3 residues: CASSLGRAQTSSLHF. CDR3 DNA: TGTGCCAGCAGCTTAGGGCGGGCGCAGACTTCGTCCCTCCACTTT.

V gene TRBV25-1 combines with J gene TRBJ2-1; 8 nucleotides agree with TRBD2. Germline V lookup: CDR1 MGHDK, CDR2 SYGVNS. V was clipped by 1 base and J by 5 bases; unmatched bases: 7. This CDR3 has 16 residues. CDR3 DNA: TGTGCCAGCAGTGAATTCTGGGTTAGCGGGAACAATGAGCAGTTCTTC. Translating it yields CASSEFWVSGNNEQFF.

Concerning this clonotype itself: The germline gene is not matched at one end of the junction; a read error may be the cause. The chain carries TRBV28 and TRBJ2-7; D gene ambiguous. CDR3 length equals 12 residues. CDR1 MDHEN and CDR2 SYDVKM come from the germline V gene. The DNA of the CDR3 is TGTGCCAGCAGTACCCGCTGGACGGAGCGGTACTTC. Residues: CASSTRWTERYF.

The J gene is TRBJ1-4, the V gene TRBV15; D unresolved. There are 16 residues in the CDR3. Trimming removed 3 bases at V and 6 bases at J, with 17 bases between. CDR1 LNHNV and CDR2 YYDKDF come from the germline V gene (reference sequence). This CDR3 reads CATSSLGWESDEKLFF. In DNA, the CDR3 is TGTGCCACCAGCAGCCTAGGGTGGGAGTCTGATGAAAAACTGTTTTTT.

The chain couples TRBV4-3 to TRBJ2-3; TRBD2 aligns across 12 bases. The trim removed 1 base at V and 0 bases at J, leaving 2 bases unmatched. This CDR3 contains 17 residues. In germline, CDR1 is LGHNA, CDR2 YSLEER. CDR3 in amino acids: CASSQGGTSGSTDTQYF. CDR3 in DNA: TGCGCCAGCAGCCAAGGAGGGACTAGCGGGAGCACAGATACGCAGTATTTT.

The chain combines TRBV29-1 with TRBJ1-2; D gene uncertain. The CDR3 has 16 residues. V was clipped by 0 bases and J by 2 bases, with 16 bases between them. Germline loops: CDR1 SQVTM, CDR2 ANQGSEA. DNA of the CDR3: TGCAGCGTTGAAGACCGTCTACTCAGTTGGAACTATGGCTACACCTTC. Its protein product is CSVEDRLLSWNYGYTF.

This clonotype was seen repeatedly, ten times or more. This chain connects TRBV7-9 to TRBJ2-5; weak D call: TRBD1 (8 bases). Germline CDR1 is SEHNR and CDR2 is FQNEAQ (reference sequence). CDR3 length: 16 amino acids. V was pared by 6 bases and J by 5 bases, with 22 bases between. The CDR3 spells CASRGTYGQGGETQYF. Written as DNA, the CDR3 is TGTGCCAGCAGAGGAACCTATGGACAGGGAGGGGAGACCCAGTACTTC.

The table lists this clonotype with many counts. The rearrangement uses TRBV29-1 and TRBJ2-7; tentative D call: TRBD2 (5 bases). V was shortened by 2 bases and J by 5 bases, with 7 bases between the two germline ends. CDR3 length equals 11 residues. Germline V gene lookup returns CDR1 SQVTM and CDR2 ANQGSEA. CDR3 DNA sequence: TGCAGCGTTGAAACGGGGAACGAGCAGTACTTC. The encoded protein is CSVETGNEQYF.

The chain employs TRBV28 and TRBJ1-2; D unclear. The CDR3 runs to 13 residues. The V and J ends lost 4 bases and 2 bases respectively, with 8 bases between them. Germline V gene data show CDR1 as MDHEN and CDR2 as SYDVKM. The chain's CDR3 is CASSWTANYGYTF. CDR3 nucleotides: TGTGCCAGCAGTTGGACCGCCAACTATGGCTACACCTTC.

CDR3 residues: CSARGGFTSGVNTGELFF. CDR3 bases: TGCAGTGCTAGAGGAGGTTTCACTAGCGGGGTAAACACCGGGGAGCTGTTTTTT. The rearrangement uses TRBV20-1 and TRBJ2-2, with TRBD2 matching 10 bases. J gave up 2 bases and V 1 base, and 10 bases lay outside the gene matches. The CDR3 covers 18 residues. Germline CDR1 DFQATT, CDR2 SNEGSKA (reference sequence).

This clonotype was picked up a small number of times. This chain connects TRBV12-3 or TRBV12-4 to TRBJ2-1; TRBD2 agrees at 9 bases. The CDR3 length is 15 residues. The V gene end was trimmed by 6 bases and the J gene end by 6 bases; junction bases not matched to a gene: 9. This CDR3 reads CASRPKRGVGNEQFF. The CDR3 nucleotides read TGTGCCAGCAGACCTAAGCGGGGGGTGGGCAATGAGCAGTTCTTC.

The V call is TRBV12-3 or TRBV12-4, the J call TRBJ1-5, with unresolved D. Between the trimmed V and J ends, which lost 4 bases and 5 bases, there was a span of 3 bases. The CDR3 sequence is 11 residues long. In DNA form, the CDR3 reads TGTGCCAGCAGTTCGGATCAGCCCCAGCATTTT. This encodes CASSSDQPQHF.

V is TRBV12-3 or TRBV12-4 and J is TRBJ1-5, with 8 bases that match TRBD1. Unmatched junction bases numbered 6, after V lost 5 bases and J lost 3 bases. There are 15 residues in the CDR3. Here the CDR3 reads CASSPDRGLNQPQHF. CDR3 coding DNA: TGTGCCAGCAGTCCCGACAGGGGCCTCAATCAGCCCCAGCATTTT.

V usage is TRBV12-3 or TRBV12-4 and J usage is TRBJ2-4; D may correspond to TRBD1 or TRBD2 (5 bases each). The CDR3 is made up of 15 amino acids. V lost 6 bases to trimming and J lost 0 bases, with 12 bases between them. CDR3 nucleotide sequence: TGTGCCAGCAGCCCCACTAGGGGAGCCAAAAACATTCAGTACTTC. It is translated as CASSPTRGAKNIQYF.

This clonotype has only a few counts. The rearrangement uses TRBV20-1 and TRBJ1-1; 9 nucleotides agree with TRBD1. There are 16 residues in the CDR3. Germline CDR1 is DFQATT and CDR2 is SNEGSKA (reference sequence). V trimming: 1 base; J trimming: 6 bases; junction bases outside the gene matches: 12. The CDR3 coding sequence is TGCAGTGCTAGAGTAACTCGATTTGGGGACAGGGCTGAAGCTTTCTTT. It encodes CSARVTRFGDRAEAFF.

With respect to this clonotype: A much larger clone differs by one base, so this may be a read error. This chain connects TRBV7-7 to TRBJ2-5; D might be TRBD2 (5 bases). CDR1 and CDR2 (germline): SSHAT, FNYEAQ (reference sequence). There are 16 residues in the CDR3. DNA of the CDR3: TGTGCCGGCAGCCCCCCACCCCATGGAGGCACGGAGACCCAGTACTTC. This translates into CAGSPPPHGGTETQYF.

This clonotype appeared a few times. The V call is TRBV4-2, the J call TRBJ2-1; the match to TRBD2 covers 7 bases. Germline V gene data show CDR1 as LGHNA and CDR2 as YNFKEQ. V gave up 0 bases and J gave up 7 bases; unmatched junction bases: 6. The CDR3 has 15 amino acids. The CDR3: CASSQEGWGGNEQFF. The DNA of the CDR3 is TGTGCCAGCAGCCAAGAGGGCTGGGGGGGAAATGAGCAGTTCTTC.

This chain links TRBV5-1 with TRBJ2-1, with D possibly TRBD2 on 6 matching bases. The CDR3 is 15 residues long. From germline, CDR1 is SGHRS and CDR2 YFSETQ. V lost 3 bases and J 7 bases, leaving 17 bases between the germline ends. The CDR3 DNA sequence: TGCGCCAGCAGCTGGGGGGAGTATACCCTAAATGAGCAGTTCTTC. Translation gives CASSWGEYTLNEQFF. Full variable domain (rest looked up from reference TRBV5-1 and TRBJ2-1): KAGVTQTPRYLIKTRGQQVTLSCSPISGHRSVSWYQQTPGQGLQFLFEYFSETQRNKGNFPGRFSGRQFSNSRSEMNVSTLELGDSALYLCASSWGEYTLNEQFFGPGTRLTVL.

This rearrangement joins TRBV7-2 to TRBJ2-1; a possible D gene is TRBD1 (6 bases). The J call may be in error: the DNA end matches TRBJ2-7 better. Germline V gives CDR1 SGHTA, CDR2 FQGNSA. The CDR3 is 17 amino acids. The CDR3 is CASSLVQGMNSYNEQYF. CDR3 DNA: TGTGCCAGCAGCTTAGTCCAGGGGATGAACTCCTACAATGAGCAGTACTTC.

This clonotype was seen more than once but under ten times. The chain has TRBV20-1 and TRBJ1-4; 8 positions agree with TRBD1. Per germline, CDR1 DFQATT and CDR2 SNEGSKA (reference sequence). Unmatched junction bases numbered 10, after V lost 0 bases and J lost 7 bases. The CDR3 runs to 16 residues. This CDR3 is CSAREVVGQGREKLFF. CDR3 coding DNA: TGCAGTGCTAGAGAGGTTGTTGGACAGGGTCGTGAAAAACTGTTTTTT.

In this sample, this clonotype turned up a few times. CDR3 sequence: CASSLEVGGYEQFF. CDR3 sequence (DNA): TGTGCCAGCAGCTTAGAGGTGGGGGGCTATGAGCAGTTCTTC. The chain links TRBV7-8 to TRBJ2-1, with D possibly called TRBD1 or TRBD2 (6 bases each). V was shortened by 1 base and J by 8 bases, with 12 bases between the two germline ends. Germline V gene data show CDR1 as SGHVS and CDR2 as FQNEAQ. The CDR3 contains 14 residues.

The chain has TRBV12-3 or TRBV12-4 and TRBJ1-2; D is uncertain. Trimming removed 1 base at V and 7 bases at J, with 10 bases between. CDR3 length equals 13 residues. CDR3 sequence: CASSLGQPTGYTF. The CDR3, as DNA: TGTGCCAGCAGTTTAGGCCAACCCACTGGCTACACCTTC.

This clonotype was observed a handful of times. The rearrangement links TRBV4-1 to TRBJ1-2; 9 bases line up with TRBD1. Looked up from germline, CDR1 is MGHRA and CDR2 is YSYEKL. The CDR3 has 16 amino acids. J was trimmed by 8 bases and V by 3 bases; bases with no gene match: 13. The CDR3 loop reads CASSQAPGQGFWGYTF. CDR3 nucleotides: TGCGCCAGCAGCCAGGCGCCGGGACAGGGCTTTTGGGGCTACACCTTC.

Remarks on this clonotype: At one end, the junction sequence differs from germline, possibly due to a read error. The rearrangement joins TRBV19 to TRBJ1-6, with a possible D match to TRBD1 (6 bases). Germline CDR1 is LNHDA and CDR2 is SQIVND (reference sequence). The CDR3 loop spans 16 amino acids. DNA for the CDR3: TGTGCCAGTAGTATACGATCCGGGGGCTATAATTCACCCATCCACTTT. Encoded protein: CASSIRSGGYNSPIHF.

The chain links TRBV7-9 to TRBJ2-5; D is tentatively TRBD1 or TRBD2 (6 bases each). The CDR3 is made up of 13 amino acids. V was pared by 5 bases and J by 5 bases, with 12 bases between. Germline assignment: CDR1 SEHNR and CDR2 FQNEAQ (reference sequence). CDR3 nucleotides: TGTGCCAGCAGCGCCTGGGGGGCCGAGACCCAGTACTTC. Its translation: CASSAWGAETQYF. The variable domain in full, completed from reference TRBV7-9 and TRBJ2-5, reads DTGVSQNPRHKITKRGQNVTFRCDPISEHNRLYWYRQTLGQGPEFLTYFQNEAQLEKSRLLSDRFSAERPKGSFSTLEIQRTEQGDSAMYLCASSAWGAETQYFGPGTRLLVL.

V gene TRBV20-1 combines with J gene TRBJ1-2, with 11 bases matching TRBD1. The CDR3 is 20 amino acids. V was pared by 5 bases and J by 0 bases, with 20 bases of the junction left unmatched. Germline assignment: CDR1 DFQATT and CDR2 SNEGSKA (reference sequence). In nucleotides, the CDR3 is TGCAGTGCTGAGACCCGGACAGGGGGCCATTTTGGTCGAGCTAACTATGGCTACACCTTC. This encodes CSAETRTGGHFGRANYGYTF.

This clonotype was seen a few times. This chain uses TRBV7-9 with TRBJ2-1; D remains unclear. V shed 2 bases and J shed 4 bases, with 3 bases lying between them. This CDR3 is 12 amino acids long. CDR1 and CDR2 from the germline V gene are SEHNR and FQNEAQ (reference sequence). The DNA of the CDR3 is TGTGCCAGCAGCTTAATGTACAATGAGCAGTTCTTC. This translates into CASSLMYNEQFF.

There are many counts of this clonotype. This rearrangement joins TRBV5-1 to TRBJ2-1, with no clear D. This CDR3 spans 13 amino acids. The V and J ends lost 0 bases and 5 bases respectively, with 6 bases between them. Germline V gene lookup returns CDR1 SGHRS and CDR2 YFSETQ. The CDR3 DNA sequence: TGCGCCAGCAGCTTGGTACAGCACAATGAGCAGTTCTTC. Its protein is CASSLVQHNEQFF.

This clonotype showed up just a few times. The V call is TRBV4-2, the J call TRBJ2-1, with 15 bases identical to TRBD2. J was trimmed by 0 bases and V by 1 base; bases with no gene match: 7. This CDR3 has 20 residues. CDR1 and CDR2 from the germline V gene are LGHNA and YNFKEQ. CDR3 sequence (DNA): TGTGCCAGCAGCCAAGGCGAAGGACTAGCGGGGGGGAGCTCCTACAATGAGCAGTTCTTC. It codes for CASSQGEGLAGGSSYNEQFF.

This clonotype was seen many times. The chain is built from TRBV20-1 and TRBJ2-5; 12 bases fit TRBD2. The CDR3 is 16 amino acids. Germline V lookup: CDR1 DFQATT, CDR2 SNEGSKA (reference sequence). The V gene end was trimmed by 3 bases and the J gene end by 2 bases; junction bases not matched to a gene: 7. The CDR3 DNA reads as TGCAGTGCTAGTAAAACTAGCGGGGGGCGTCAAGAGACCCAGTACTTC. Translating gives CSASKTSGGRQETQYF.